The rows below give T cell receptor beta chains drawn from one sample of a study of blood T cell repertoires in COVID-19. Sequencing used immunoSEQ multiplex PCR; TCRdb keeps in-frame clones, though not all of them. The sample comprises hundreds of thousands of clones, more than 80% of which are singletons, and less than 1.2% rests with the top ten. Sequencing was carried out using PBMCs or T cells enriched from blood (not recorded which). The receptors originated from a man aged 18 to 35 who had recovered from COVID-19. Both conserved end residues are part of each CDR3. The order of the fields is J gene, V gene, CDR3 protein.

>TRBJ1-1|TRBV11-2
CASSLGDRANTEAFF
>TRBJ1-2|TRBV30
CAWRLGGDGYTF
>TRBJ2-3|TRBV4-3
CASSLGGRGDTQYF
>TRBJ1-1|TRBV5-8
CATDRGVRMNTEAFF
>TRBJ2-3|TRBV9
CASSETSGRAHTQYF
>TRBJ2-1|TRBV10-1
CASRDSSYNEQFF
>TRBJ1-2|TRBV5-1
CASSWGTGKVYGYTF
>TRBJ2-1|TRBV18
CASSPGTSYNEQFF
>TRBJ1-5|TRBV2
CASTRDRGHAQPQHF
>TRBJ2-5|TRBV5-1
CASRWGAEETQYF
>TRBJ2-1|TRBV5-4
CASSPPDRKRAPFF
>TRBJ1-5|TRBV28
CASSLGSYSNQPQHF
>TRBJ1-5|TRBV6-5
CASRVTGSEGQPQHF